This passage covers 4 T cell receptor beta chains from one sample sequenced in a study of T cells in Graves' hyperthyroidism and ophthalmopathy. Using RNA transcripts as the source, TCR beta CDR3 regions were amplified. First-round RT-PCR of the TCR CDR3 relied on the HTBI primer set. TCRdb used MiXCR to reprocess the multiplex PCR reads, holding one entry per CDR3 protein. The data contain some 460,000 distinct CDR3 sequences, less than 20% of them singletons. Sequencing used blood. The receptors were gathered from a woman in her late teens or twenties with Graves' hyperthyroidism.

This clonotype showed up many times. The chain joins TRBV2 to TRBJ2-7, with TRBD2 matching 8 bases. CDR1 SNHLY and CDR2 FYNNEI come from the germline V gene. V was clipped by 6 bases and J by 3 bases; unmatched bases: 10. The CDR3 loop spans 15 amino acids. DNA of the CDR3: TGTGCCAGCAGCGTTGCTAGCGGGTCGCACTACGAGCAGTACTTC. This encodes CASSVASGSHYEQYF.

This clonotype has at least ten counts. The chain carries TRBV12-3 or TRBV12-4 and TRBJ1-5, with a tentative D call TRBD1 (5 bases). V was cut by 5 bases and J by 2 bases, with 16 bases left in between. This CDR3 comprises 16 residues. DNA for the CDR3: TGTGCCAGCAGTCAAGACCCGTGGGGGGGCAATCAGCCCCAGCATTTT. This sequence encodes CASSQDPWGGNQPQHF.

This clonotype was counted at least ten times. The chain carries TRBV4-3 and TRBJ1-1; D might be TRBD1 (5 bases). The V gene lost 1 base and the J gene lost 2 bases, with 11 bases spanning the gap. The length of the CDR3 is 15 residues. Germline values: CDR1 LGHNA, CDR2 YSLEER. In DNA form, the CDR3 reads TGCGCCAGCAGCCAAGTTCGGGGCTTTAACACTGAAGCTTTCTTT. Amino acids: CASSQVRGFNTEAFF.

This clonotype appeared many times. CDR3 amino acids: CAISTSGSITDTQYF. The CDR3 DNA reads TGTGCCATCAGTACTAGCGGGAGTATTACAGATACGCAGTATTTT. The chain carries TRBV10-3 and TRBJ2-3, with 11 bases identical to TRBD2. Per germline, CDR1 ENHRY and CDR2 SYGVKD. This CDR3 is built from 15 residues. V trimming: 5 bases; J trimming: 3 bases; junction bases outside the gene matches: 4.